This TCR beta chain originates from a study of cytomegalovirus exposure and HLA in healthy donors. Turning to the study itself: In an early release, HLA-typed donors contributed tens of millions of unique TCR sequences. Regarding the study as a whole: Sequencing artifact likely explains a cluster of highly shared sequence variants. Presence/absence analyses took donor sequencing depth as roughly uniform. According to an earlier analysis, most TCR beta V segments yielded productive rearrangements about 87% or about 30% of the time.

The study ran its PCR with 60 Vbeta and 13 Jbeta primers. TCRdb's copy holds only in-frame clones and misses some; the assay was immunoSEQ multiplex PCR. Here the sample spans approximately 77,000 clones, 70% to 85% being singletons. This clone was recorded once. As yet, its antigen is unknown. The CDR3 length is 14 residues. Trimming removed 3 bases from V and 7 bases from J, with 13 bases in between. The germline V gene has CDR1 LGHNA and CDR2 YSLEER. The sequence came from a woman aged 35 to 49 in good health and CMV-seronegative. Sequencing used PBMCs. The chain couples TRBV4-3 to TRBJ2-1, with TRBD1 as a possible D gene (6 bases). CDR3: CASSQATGLNEQFF. The CDR3 DNA reads TGCGCCAGCAGCCAGGCTACAGGGTTAAATGAGCAGTTCTTC.